These T cell receptor beta chains were read from a single sample in a study of T-cell reconstitution after alpha-beta-depleted transplantation in children. TCRdb passed the PCR reads through MiXCR, listing each CDR3 protein once. The table has 330,000 or so distinct CDR3 sequences, 10% seen once. The sample here was PBMCs, taken before TCRalphabeta/CD19-depleted stem cell transplant. All receptors come from a boy younger than two with acute myeloid leukemia, due to receive a stem cell transplant. CDR3s include the opening cysteine and the closing phenylalanine or tryptophan. The D gene is left open where the match is weak. The size of a clone is reported for some rows only, either as once, few or many, or as a class for expanded clones.

d_call	v_call	j_call	clone_size	cdr3_aa	cdr3_nt
NA	TRBV5-1	TRBJ1-2	many	CASSSDGSYMGYTF	TGCGCCAGCAGTTCGGACGGCTCCTATATGGGCTACACCTTC
TRBD2	TRBV9	TRBJ2-2	many	CASSVVPSGTGELFF	TGTGCCAGCAGCGTAGTGCCTAGCGGGACCGGGGAGCTGTTTTTT
NA	TRBV28	TRBJ1-4	NA	CASSSTATLNEKLFF	TGTGCCAGCAGCTCCACAGCGACGCTAAATGAAAAACTGTTTTTT
NA	TRBV6-5	TRBJ2-7	few	CASSYPRGRTYEQYF	TGTGCCAGCAGTTACCCCCGGGGCCGAACCTACGAGCAGTACTTC
TRBD2	TRBV7-2	TRBJ2-3	many	CASSFRYLAGGTDTQYF	TGTGCCAGCAGCTTCCGATATCTAGCGGGAGGCACAGATACGCAGTATTTT
NA	TRBV28	TRBJ2-4	many	CASSFPSLAKNIQYF	TGTGCCAGCAGTTTCCCTTCCCTAGCCAAAAACATTCAGTACTTC
NA	TRBV7-3	TRBJ2-1	many	CASSDRANEQFF	TGTGCCAGCAGCGATAGAGCCAATGAGCAGTTCTTC
TRBD2	TRBV7-3	TRBJ2-1	NA	CASSLATSGEQFF	TGTGCCAGCAGCTTAGCGACTAGCGGGGAGCAGTTCTTC
NA	TRBV27	TRBJ2-6	many	CASSLEPSGANVLTF	TGTGCCAGCAGTTTGGAGCCTTCTGGGGCCAACGTCCTGACTTTC
NA	TRBV2	TRBJ2-2	many	CASSRQWNTGELFF	TGTGCCAGCAGTAGACAGTGGAACACCGGGGAGCTGTTTTTT
NA	TRBV20-1	TRBJ2-2	NA	CSAKRLGFTGELFF	TGCAGTGCTAAAAGGCTAGGGTTCACCGGGGAGCTGTTTTTT
TRBD1	TRBV28	TRBJ1-6	many	CASSFNRDRANSPLHF	TGTGCCAGCAGTTTCAACCGGGACAGGGCGAATTCACCCCTCCACTTT
TRBD1	TRBV19	TRBJ2-5	NA	CASSDWTGGVETQYF	TGTGCCAGTAGTGACTGGACAGGGGGCGTGGAGACCCAGTACTTC
NA	TRBV12-3/TRBV12-4	TRBJ2-1	many	CASSWGVEQFF	TGTGCCAGCTCGTGGGGCGTTGAGCAGTTCTTC
NA	TRBV18	TRBJ2-6	few	CASSPPHRANVLTF	TGTGCCAGCTCACCACCCCACAGGGCCAACGTCCTGACTTTC
TRBD1	TRBV5-1	TRBJ1-2	NA	CASRSGTGRFYGYTF	TGCGCCAGCAGGTCGGGGACAGGGAGGTTCTATGGCTACACCTTC
NA	TRBV12-3/TRBV12-4	TRBJ2-3	NA	CAGSFIPTSIVNSSTDTQYF	TGTGCCGGCAGTTTCATACCGACCTCTATAGTGAACTCTAGCACAGATACGCAGTATTTT
TRBD2	TRBV4-3	TRBJ2-3	NA	CASSQRELADTQYF	TGCGCCAGCAGCCAGCGGGAGCTGGCAGATACGCAGTATTTT
NA	TRBV7-7	TRBJ2-1	many	CASSRNEQFF	TGTGCTAGCAGTCGCAATGAGCAGTTCTTC
NA	TRBV29-1	TRBJ2-2	many	CSVDTVSGELFF	TGCAGCGTTGACACCGTGAGCGGGGAGCTGTTTTTT
NA	TRBV2	TRBJ1-4	NA	CASSDGGGDEKLFF	TGTGCCAGCAGTGACGGGGGGGGGGATGAAAAACTGTTTTTT
NA	TRBV24-1	TRBJ2-6	many	CATSDPGGSGANVLTF	TGTGCCACCAGTGATCCAGGGGGGTCTGGGGCCAACGTCCTGACTTTC
TRBD1	TRBV20-1	TRBJ1-5	many	CSARDREGQPQHF	TGCAGTGCTAGGGACAGGGAAGGTCAGCCCCAGCATTTT
TRBD1	TRBV6-5	TRBJ2-1	NA	CASSYRRPGQGTYNEQFF	TGTGCCAGCAGTTACCGTCGGCCGGGACAGGGGACCTACAATGAGCAGTTCTTC
TRBD2	TRBV4-2	TRBJ2-7	many	CASSPTSGSSYEQYF	TGTGCCAGCAGCCCCACTAGCGGGAGCTCCTACGAGCAGTACTTC
TRBD1	TRBV9	TRBJ1-1	many	CASSVWTGGLGTEAFF	TGTGCCAGCAGCGTATGGACAGGGGGCCTTGGCACTGAAGCTTTCTTT